One sample yielded the 30 T cell receptor beta chains listed below, sequenced in a study of cytotoxic CD8 clonotypes in ibrutinib-treated CLL. The table came from immunoSEQ multiplex PCR; TCRdb's copy has only in-frame clones and leaves some out. The sample includes approximately 280,000 clones, 65% to 85% of them seen just once. This specimen consisted of PBMCs, obtained at disease progression, from a patient treated with ibrutinib. The receptors were gathered from a human donor with chronic lymphocytic leukemia.

This chain's CDR3 is CASSQTSGSRGNQPQHF. Here the CDR3 DNA reads TGTGCCAGCAGCCAAACGAGCGGCAGTCGAGGCAATCAGCCCCAGCATTTT. The V call is TRBV7-8, the J call TRBJ1-5; the D is unclear. Germline CDR1 is SGHVS and CDR2 is FQNEAQ. Trimming shortened V by 5 bases and J by 2 bases, and 19 bases separated the two germline ends. This CDR3 is built from 17 residues.

This clone was detected only a few times. This CDR3 reads CASSPHRDGYTF. In nucleotides, the CDR3 is TGTGCCAGCAGTCCCCACAGGGATGGCTACACCTTC. The rearrangement joins TRBV28 to TRBJ1-2; D may be TRBD1 (6 bases). Trimming left V 5 bases short and J 6 bases short, with 10 bases between. Per the germline V gene, CDR1 is MDHEN and CDR2 is SYDVKM. This CDR3 comprises 12 residues.

The genes are TRBV6-1 and TRBJ2-5, with D possibly being TRBD1 (5 bases). The V gene's germline CDR1 is MNHNS and CDR2 SASEGT. There are 12 residues in the CDR3. Trimming left V 6 bases short and J 3 bases short, with 8 bases between. In DNA, the CDR3 is TGTGCCAGCAGCCCCAGGGAAGAGACCCAGTACTTC. This sequence encodes CASSPREETQYF.

This clone has just a few counts. V is TRBV14 and J is TRBJ2-7; TRBD2 matches 11 bases. The V segment lost 4 bases and the J segment 6 bases; nucleotides outside the gene matches: 11. The CDR3 covers 16 residues. The germline V gene encodes CDR1 SGHDN and CDR2 FVKESK. The CDR3 nucleotides read TGTGCCAGCAGCCGTGGACTAGCGGGCAACGGTGGCGAGCAGTACTTC. Translating it yields CASSRGLAGNGGEQYF.

The chain is built from TRBV19 and TRBJ2-7; D tentatively fits TRBD1 or TRBD2 (5 bases each). The CDR3 spans 15 residues. Germline lookup yields CDR1 LNHDA and CDR2 SQIVND (reference sequence). V dropped 5 bases and J dropped 1 base, with 15 bases sitting between them. CDR3 nucleotides: TGTGCCAGTAGTCTTCGAGGGGCAGCGTCCTACGAGCAGTACTTC. Translating it yields CASSLRGAASYEQYF.

V usage is TRBV9 and J usage is TRBJ1-6, with TRBD1 as a possible D gene (5 bases). Germline V gene lookup returns CDR1 SGDLS and CDR2 YYNGEE. Deletions cut 0 bases from V and 4 bases from J, with 11 bases between. The CDR3 is 16 amino acids. This CDR3 reads CASSVGQRIYNSPLHF. The DNA for the CDR3 is TGTGCCAGCAGCGTAGGACAGAGGATATATAATTCACCCCTCCACTTT.

The chain couples TRBV7-2 to TRBJ2-1; 14 bases agree with TRBD2. Germline loops: CDR1 SGHTA, CDR2 FQGNSA. This CDR3 has 16 residues. Trimming at V came to 4 bases and at J to 9 bases, leaving 8 bases not matched to a gene. CDR3 nucleotide sequence: TGTGCCAGCAGCTCCAGACTAGCGGGAGGGCCGGGTGAGCAGTTCTTC. Its protein is CASSSRLAGGPGEQFF.

This chain links TRBV5-1 with TRBJ2-1; 8 nucleotides match TRBD1. The CDR3 is 12 residues long. V dropped 3 bases and J dropped 8; count of bases not matched to a gene: 1. Germline CDR1 SGHRS, CDR2 YFSETQ. CDR3 loop: CASSWTGHEQFF. The CDR3 region has the DNA TGCGCCAGCAGCTGGACAGGGCATGAGCAGTTCTTC.

This rearrangement joins TRBV13 to TRBJ2-2, with D perhaps matching TRBD2 (6 bases). The CDR3 spans 16 residues. Germline CDR1 and CDR2: PRHDT and FYEKMQ (reference sequence). The germline V and J ends were trimmed by 5 bases and 3 bases, with 16 bases remaining between them. CDR3 coding DNA: TGTGCCAGCAGCCCGGCGTGGACTACTCACACCGGGGAGCTGTTTTTT. Amino acid sequence: CASSPAWTTHTGELFF.

This clone has only a few counts. The chain carries TRBV7-3 and TRBJ2-7; a possible D gene is TRBD2 (5 bases). The CDR3 length is 14 residues. Germline loops: CDR1 SGHTA, CDR2 FQGTGA. V was shortened by 2 bases and J by 3 bases, with 11 bases between the two germline ends. The CDR3 here is CASSLQAEHYEQYF. In nucleotides, the CDR3 is TGTGCCAGCAGCTTACAAGCGGAACACTACGAGCAGTACTTC.

This clone has just a few counts. This chain connects TRBV6-6 to TRBJ1-6, with D perhaps TRBD1 (6 bases). The germline gives CDR1 MNHNY, CDR2 SVGAGI (reference sequence). The CDR3 has 13 amino acids. Trimming left V 6 bases short and J 11 bases short, with 14 bases between. The CDR3 DNA reads TGTGCCAGCAGCCCGGGGGGGGCGGCACCCCTCCACTTT. Its protein product is CASSPGGAAPLHF.

V and J are TRBV7-9 and TRBJ2-5; D ambiguous. The CDR3 consists of 16 residues. Per germline, CDR1 SEHNR and CDR2 FQNEAQ (reference sequence). V lost 1 base and J lost 3, with 15 bases in between. The DNA of the CDR3 is TGTGCCAGCAGCTTAGGAGCCCTGTCTGGGGAAGAGACCCAGTACTTC. Translating gives CASSLGALSGEETQYF.

The gene calls are TRBV5-4 and TRBJ2-3, with TRBD2 matching over 9 bases. V shed 0 bases, J shed 2 bases, and the junction held 7 bases outside the gene matches. CDR1 SGHNT and CDR2 YYREEE come from the germline V gene (reference sequence). This CDR3 region has 17 residues. The DNA for the CDR3 is TGTGCCAGCAGCTTGGATCTAGCGGGAAGGATCACAGATACGCAGTATTTT. It codes for CASSLDLAGRITDTQYF.

The genes are TRBV13 and TRBJ2-7; 7 bases map to TRBD2. V dropped 5 bases and J dropped 4; count of bases not matched to a gene: 8. From germline, CDR1 is PRHDT and CDR2 FYEKMQ (reference sequence). The CDR3 contains 14 residues. The CDR3 is CASSNRGVSYEQYF. For the CDR3, the DNA is TGTGCCAGCAGCAATCGGGGGGTAAGTTACGAGCAGTACTTC.

This clone showed up many times. The chain couples TRBV4-1 to TRBJ2-7; D possibly corresponds to TRBD1 (6 bases). V dropped 6 bases and J dropped 0 bases, with 15 bases sitting between them. Germline-derived CDR1 and CDR2 are MGHRA and YSYEKL. This CDR3 is built from 15 residues. The DNA for the CDR3 is TGCGCCAGCAGATTAGAGATAGGGGGCTCCTACGAGCAGTACTTC. It yields the protein CASRLEIGGSYEQYF.

The rearrangement links TRBV7-9 to TRBJ1-3; 7 bases match TRBD1. The CDR3 spans 16 residues. With V trimmed by 4 bases and J by 5 bases, 11 bases remained unmatched. Germline CDR1 reads SEHNR; CDR2 reads FQNEAQ (reference sequence). The CDR3 region has the DNA TGTGCCAGCAGCTCGTCCACCGGGACAGAAAGAAACACCATATATTTT. This codes for CASSSSTGTERNTIYF. Using reference TRBV7-9 and TRBJ1-3 for the parts outside the CDR3, the full variable domain is DTGVSQNPRHKITKRGQNVTFRCDPISEHNRLYWYRQTLGQGPEFLTYFQNEAQLEKSRLLSDRFSAERPKGSFSTLEIQRTEQGDSAMYLCASSSSTGTERNTIYFGEGSWLTVV.

This clone was seen a handful of times. The rearrangement joins TRBV27 to TRBJ1-6; tentative D call: TRBD1 (6 bases). V lost 8 bases to trimming and J lost 5 bases, with 13 bases between them. Looked up from germline, CDR1 is MNHEY and CDR2 is SMNVEV (reference sequence). This CDR3 spans 14 amino acids. CDR3 loop: CASQHRVNNSPLHF. For the CDR3, the DNA is TGTGCCAGCCAGCACAGGGTTAATAATTCACCCCTCCACTTT.

This chain uses TRBV9 with TRBJ2-3; the D is unclear. V shed 0 bases and J shed 4 bases, with 3 bases lying between them. The CDR3 covers 12 residues. Germline values: CDR1 SGDLS, CDR2 YYNGEE. CDR3 amino acids: CASSVEADTQYF. CDR3 coding DNA: TGTGCCAGCAGCGTAGAGGCAGATACGCAGTATTTT.

This chain joins TRBV27 and TRBJ2-7, with D unresolved. Germline CDR1 MNHEY, CDR2 SMNVEV (reference sequence). The length of the CDR3 is 14 residues. The V end lost 3 bases, the J end lost 2 bases, and 11 bases lay between the germline ends. The CDR3 loop is CASSFFGPTYEQYF. Written as DNA, the CDR3 is TGTGCCAGCAGTTTTTTCGGGCCAACCTACGAGCAGTACTTC.

This chain joins TRBV7-8 and TRBJ1-6; D possibly corresponds to TRBD1 (6 bases). Trimming removed 0 bases from V and 7 bases from J, with 10 bases in between. The CDR3 has 15 amino acids. The germline gives CDR1 SGHVS, CDR2 FQNEAQ. As DNA, the CDR3 is TGTGCCAGCAGCTTAGCCCGGACAGAAAATTCACCCCTCCACTTT. Protein sequence: CASSLARTENSPLHF.

The rearrangement uses TRBV7-3 and TRBJ2-3, with unresolved D. The CDR3 is made up of 15 amino acids. V was trimmed by 4 bases and J by 4 bases, leaving 15 bases between them. CDR1 SGHTA and CDR2 FQGTGA come from the germline V gene. The CDR3 is CASSSERSWADTQYF. CDR3 in DNA: TGTGCCAGCAGCTCAGAGCGAAGTTGGGCAGATACGCAGTATTTT.

This sequence joins TRBV5-1 and TRBJ2-5; 10 bases fit TRBD2. V was pared by 3 bases and J by 0 bases, with 5 bases of the junction left unmatched. The CDR3 consists of 16 residues. Germline V gives CDR1 SGHRS, CDR2 YFSETQ. Here the CDR3 reads CASSSTTSGYQETQYF. DNA for the CDR3: TGCGCCAGCAGCTCGACGACTAGCGGGTACCAAGAGACCCAGTACTTC.

The CDR3 DNA reads TGTGCCAGTAGTATTGGTGGGGGGGTGGCGGAGACCCAGTACTTC. Its protein product is CASSIGGGVAETQYF. The chain links TRBV19 to TRBJ2-5; 7 positions agree with TRBD2. Trimming at V came to 3 bases and at J to 5 bases, leaving 9 bases not matched to a gene. CDR3 length equals 15 residues. The germline V gene encodes CDR1 LNHDA and CDR2 SQIVND (reference sequence). The variable domain in full, completed from reference TRBV19 and TRBJ2-5, reads DGGITQSPKYLFRKEGQNVTLSCEQNLNHDAMYWYRQDPGQGLRLIYYSQIVNDFQKGDIAEGYSVSREKKESFPLTVTSAQKNPTAFYLCASSIGGGVAETQYFGPGTRLLVL.

This clone came up a few times. The chain links TRBV5-1 to TRBJ1-2; TRBD1 aligns across 7 bases. Per the germline V gene, CDR1 is SGHRS and CDR2 is YFSETQ. The V segment lost 5 bases and the J segment 6 bases; nucleotides outside the gene matches: 1. CDR3 length equals 11 residues. The CDR3 spells CASRTGHGYTF. The CDR3 nucleotides are TGCGCCAGCAGGACAGGGCATGGCTACACCTTC.

The chain carries TRBV7-9 and TRBJ2-5, with D possibly being TRBD1 (7 bases). Germline V lookup: CDR1 SEHNR, CDR2 FQNEAQ (reference sequence). The CDR3 runs 16 residues. V was shortened by 4 bases and J by 5 bases, with 20 bases between the two germline ends. The DNA of the CDR3 is TGTGCCAGCAGCTGGAGGGTAGGGGGGACAGTTGAGACCCAGTACTTC. It codes for CASSWRVGGTVETQYF.

The V and J genes are TRBV5-1 and TRBJ2-5, with 7 bases that match TRBD1. The junction had 10 bases not matched to a gene; V was cut back by 6 bases and J by 5 bases. The CDR3 is 14 amino acids. Germline V gene lookup returns CDR1 SGHRS and CDR2 YFSETQ. CDR3 DNA: TGCGCCAGCACACCCAACAGGGGTGGTGAGACCCAGTACTTC. It translates to CASTPNRGGETQYF.

The CDR3 loop reads CSVAIPGPTYNEQFF. The DNA for the CDR3 is TGCAGCGTTGCTATACCGGGACCAACCTACAATGAGCAGTTCTTC. This chain uses TRBV29-1 with TRBJ2-1, with D perhaps given as TRBD1 or TRBD2 (5 bases each). CDR3 size: 15 residues. Germline CDR1 is SQVTM and CDR2 is ANQGSEA. V was cut by 4 bases and J by 2 bases, with 15 bases left in between.

This clone was seen once. This rearrangement joins TRBV2 to TRBJ2-2; TRBD2 aligns across 10 bases. V shed 8 bases and J 3 bases; nucleotides not matched to a gene: 6. CDR1 is SNHLY and CDR2 is FYNNEI in the germline V gene. This CDR3 is built from 15 residues. CDR3 residues: CASLSGGAYTGELFF. CDR3 in DNA: TGTGCCAGCCTGAGCGGGGGGGCGTACACCGGGGAGCTGTTTTTT.

The chain is built from TRBV27 and TRBJ2-7, with D possibly being TRBD1 or TRBD2 (5 bases each). The ends were cut back, 3 bases at V and 3 bases at J, with 12 bases in the middle. Per the germline V gene, CDR1 is MNHEY and CDR2 is SMNVEV (reference sequence). CDR3 length: 14 residues. Here the CDR3 reads CASSFGGVGYEQYF. As DNA, the CDR3 is TGTGCCAGCAGTTTTGGGGGAGTTGGCTACGAGCAGTACTTC.

This chain links TRBV9 with TRBJ2-5; 11 positions agree with TRBD2. The germline V gene has CDR1 SGDLS and CDR2 YYNGEE. This CDR3 has 16 residues. V trimming: 0 bases; J trimming: 5 bases; junction bases outside the gene matches: 6. As DNA, the CDR3 is TGTGCCAGCAGCGTAGGGGTAGCGGGAGGGTCCGAGACCCAGTACTTC. Protein sequence: CASSVGVAGGSETQYF. Looking up the rest from reference TRBV9 and TRBJ2-5 gives the full variable domain: DSGVTQTPKHLITATGQRVTLRCSPRSGDLSVYWYQQSLDQGLQFLIQYYNGEERAKGNILERFSAQQFPDLHSELNLSSLELGDSALYFCASSVGVAGGSETQYFGPGTRLLVL.